Each of the 17 T cell receptor beta chains below was sequenced from the same sample in a study of regulatory T cells in long-lasting Graves disease. iRepertoire HTBI primers and Arm-PCR of CDR3 regions built TCR beta libraries. TCRdb itself ran the multiplex PCR reads through MiXCR, one entry per CDR3 protein. The sample lists 300,000 to 350,000 distinct CDR3 sequences, roughly 21% occurring once. Sample time point: persistent/refractory GD, antithyroid drugs over 5 years with positive TRAb. Extracted RNA from PBMCs served as the source of the TCR library. Sequences were derived from peripheral blood mononuclear cells (PBMCs), sampled when the disease was refractory, from a patient treated with antithyroid drugs. The origin of the receptors is a female donor with Graves disease.

This clonotype was found many times. This chain links TRBV5-6 with TRBJ2-7, with D unclear. The length of the CDR3 is 12 residues. The V and J ends lost 0 bases and 6 bases respectively, with 7 bases between them. From germline, CDR1 is SGHDT and CDR2 YYEEEE. The CDR3 region is CASSLGLGEQYF. CDR3 nucleotides: TGTGCCAGCAGCTTGGGTCTGGGCGAGCAGTACTTC.

This clonotype was counted between two and nine times. J is TRBJ2-2 and V is TRBV20-1, with 7 bases matching TRBD1. This CDR3 comprises 16 residues. With 0 bases clipped from V and 1 base from J, the junction kept 5 bases outside the gene matches. Germline V CDR1 and CDR2: DFQATT, SNEGSKA (reference sequence). DNA for the CDR3: TGCAGTGCTAGAGATATAAGGACAGGGAACACCGGGGAGCTGTTTTTT. It is translated as CSARDIRTGNTGELFF.

The sample holds many counts of this clonotype. This chain connects TRBV5-1 to TRBJ2-1; TRBD1 matches 10 bases. Germline values: CDR1 SGHRS, CDR2 YFSETQ. This CDR3 region has 16 residues. J was trimmed by 11 bases and V by 0 bases; bases with no gene match: 11. Written as DNA, the CDR3 is TGCGCCAGCAGCTTGGGACCCGGGACAGGGGAAGGGAAGCAGTTCTTC. This sequence encodes CASSLGPGTGEGKQFF.

A note on this clonotype: This sequence may be a read error, since a much larger clone differs from it by one base. This CDR3 is CASSLRAGRGAQETQYF. DNA for the CDR3: TGTGCCAGCAGCTTAAGGGCAGGGAGAGGGGCTCAAGAGACCCAGTACTTC. The V and J genes are TRBV7-2 and TRBJ2-5; D may be TRBD1 or TRBD2 (5 bases each). The V end was cut by 2 bases, the J end by 2 bases, with 18 bases between. CDR3 length equals 17 residues. CDR1 SGHTA and CDR2 FQGNSA come from the germline V gene.

This clonotype was recorded a few times. This chain links TRBV29-1 with TRBJ1-3; a weak D match, TRBD1 (6 bases). This CDR3 is built from 14 residues. With 6 bases removed from V and 0 bases from J, the gap between germline ends came to 12 bases. CDR1 is SQVTM, CDR2 ANQGSEA, per germline. The CDR3 bases are TGCAGCGTGGCCGGGACAAACTCTGGAAACACCATATATTTT. Protein: CSVAGTNSGNTIYF. The full variable domain, with the rest looked up from reference TRBV29-1 and TRBJ1-3, is SAVISQKPSRDICQRGTSLTIQCQVDSQVTMMFWYRQQPGQSLTLIATANQGSEATYESGFVIDKFPISRPNLTFSTLTVSNMSPEDSSIYLCSVAGTNSGNTIYFGEGSWLTVV.

This clonotype was seen a few times. In nucleotides, the CDR3 is TGTGCCAGCAGCTTAAGGTCAGGGGGTACGAACACTGAAGCTTTCTTT. This translates into CASSLRSGGTNTEAFF. The V gene is TRBV7-2, the J gene TRBJ1-1; 7 positions agree with TRBD1. The V gene's germline CDR1 is SGHTA and CDR2 FQGNSA. The CDR3 length is 16 residues. V lost 2 bases and J lost 1; bases outside the gene matches: 7.

This clonotype was seen a handful of times. The rearrangement links TRBV7-8 to TRBJ1-1, with 8 bases aligning to TRBD1. CDR3 length: 17 residues. V lost 0 bases, J lost 0 bases, and 6 bases stayed unmatched. Germline-derived CDR1 and CDR2 are SGHVS and FQNEAQ. The chain's CDR3 is CASSLATWTGLNTEAFF. The CDR3 DNA follows: TGTGCCAGCAGCTTAGCGACCTGGACAGGGTTGAACACTGAAGCTTTCTTT.

This rearrangement joins TRBV25-1 to TRBJ2-7, with 9 bases matching TRBD1. After removal of 4 bases from V and 5 bases from J, the junction contained 6 bases not matched to a gene. The CDR3 has 14 amino acids. Germline-derived CDR1 and CDR2 are MGHDK and SYGVNS. CDR3 sequence (DNA): TGTGCCAGCAGTGGTTGGGACAGGGTCAACGAGCAGTACTTC. Residues: CASSGWDRVNEQYF.

On this clonotype: This may come from a read error, since a much larger clone is one base off. The rearrangement uses TRBV28 and TRBJ2-7; D is perhaps TRBD1 (5 bases). Per the germline V gene, CDR1 is MDHEN and CDR2 is SYDVKM. CDR3 size: 23 residues. Trimming took 5 bases from V and 5 from J, leaving 43 bases between them. The CDR3 region has the DNA TGTGCCAGCAGTCCATCCTCTACAGGTCAGACATTAAGATTCGCTAGGCCCTTAGACGAGCAGTACTTC. It is translated as CASSPSSTGQTLRFARPLDEQYF. The full variable domain, its missing parts supplied by reference TRBV28 and TRBJ2-7, is DVKVTQSSRYLVKRTGEKVFLECVQDMDHENMFWYRQDPGLGLRLIYFSYDVKMKEKGDIPEGYSVSREKKERFSLILESASTNQTSMYLCASSPSSTGQTLRFARPLDEQYFGPGTRLTVT.

In this sample, this clonotype turned up a few times. This chain connects TRBV20-1 to TRBJ2-2; TRBD2 matches 7 bases. In germline, CDR1 is DFQATT, CDR2 SNEGSKA (reference sequence). The length of the CDR3 is 14 residues. Losses at the gene ends were 3 bases for V and 4 bases for J; bases not matched to a gene: 5. This chain's CDR3 is CSARGGQGTGELFF. Here the CDR3 DNA reads TGCAGTGCTAGGGGAGGGCAGGGCACCGGGGAGCTGTTTTTT.

The chain carries TRBV3-1 and TRBJ2-3, with D tentatively TRBD1 or TRBD2 (6 bases each). V lost 4 bases, J lost 2 bases, and 19 bases lay in between. The germline V gene encodes CDR1 LGHDT and CDR2 YNNKEL (reference sequence). The CDR3 covers 17 residues. CDR3 region: CASSLKWGASLTDTQYF. The CDR3 DNA reads TGTGCCAGCAGCCTAAAGTGGGGGGCTAGTCTCACAGATACGCAGTATTTT.

This clonotype has a count of ten or more. V is TRBV15 and J is TRBJ2-1; D is unclear. The ends were cut back, 0 bases at V and 4 bases at J, with 16 bases in the middle. Looked up from germline, CDR1 is LNHNV and CDR2 is YYDKDF (reference sequence). This CDR3 has 17 residues. The CDR3 protein is CATSRDDPANTYNEQFF. DNA of the CDR3: TGTGCCACCAGCAGAGATGATCCGGCCAATACTTACAATGAGCAGTTCTTC. Complete variable domain (other parts from reference TRBV15 and TRBJ2-1): DAMVIQNPRYQVTQFGKPVTLSCSQTLNHNVMYWYQQKSSQAPKLLFHYYDKDFNNEADTPDNFQSRRPNTSFCFLDIRSPGLGDTAMYLCATSRDDPANTYNEQFFGPGTRLTVL.

Concerning this clonotype: A read error may explain this, as a much larger clone is one base away. The rearrangement joins TRBV3-1 to TRBJ2-5, with a tentative D call TRBD2 (7 bases). The CDR3 has 15 residues. In germline, CDR1 is LGHDT, CDR2 YNNKEL (reference sequence). The V and J ends lost 4 bases and 4 bases respectively, with 16 bases between them. CDR3 region: CASSRGDGGRETQYF. For the CDR3, the DNA is TGTGCCAGCAGCCGAGGGGACGGGGGGCGAGAGACCCAGTACTTC.

This clonotype was counted a few times. This CDR3 reads CASSYSTGEGGYTF. The CDR3 DNA reads TGTGCCAGCAGTTACTCAACAGGGGAGGGTGGCTACACCTTC. The V and J genes are TRBV6-5 and TRBJ1-2, with 7 bases aligning to TRBD1. The germline V gene encodes CDR1 MNHEY and CDR2 SVGAGI. The CDR3 consists of 14 residues. With V trimmed by 0 bases and J by 7 bases, 5 bases remained unmatched.

This clonotype was detected only once. The chain links TRBV5-1 to TRBJ1-6; D might be TRBD1 (6 bases). Germline V gene sequence: CDR1 SGHRS, CDR2 YFSETQ. V was cut by 0 bases and J by 10 bases, with 17 bases left in between. This CDR3 has 16 amino acids. For the CDR3, the DNA is TGCGCCAGCAGCTTGGCGTCGGGGACAACTCCATCACCCCTCCACTTT. This translates into CASSLASGTTPSPLHF.

J is TRBJ2-3 and V is TRBV11-2, with 12 bases lining up with TRBD2. Germline V CDR1 and CDR2: SGHAT, FQNNGV. The CDR3 has 18 residues. J was trimmed by 2 bases and V by 3 bases; bases with no gene match: 9. The CDR3 region is CASSLVASGGADTDTQYF. Here the CDR3 DNA reads TGTGCCAGCAGCTTGGTGGCTAGCGGGGGGGCCGACACAGATACGCAGTATTTT.

This clonotype was observed a few times. The chain combines TRBV6-5 with TRBJ2-7; D uncertain. Germline V lookup: CDR1 MNHEY, CDR2 SVGAGI. The ends were cut back, 2 bases at V and 6 bases at J, with 17 bases in the middle. The CDR3 length is 15 residues. The CDR3 bases are TGTGCCAGCAGTTACCCTCCCTTACAGCGAGGCGAGCAGTACTTC. Its protein is CASSYPPLQRGEQYF.